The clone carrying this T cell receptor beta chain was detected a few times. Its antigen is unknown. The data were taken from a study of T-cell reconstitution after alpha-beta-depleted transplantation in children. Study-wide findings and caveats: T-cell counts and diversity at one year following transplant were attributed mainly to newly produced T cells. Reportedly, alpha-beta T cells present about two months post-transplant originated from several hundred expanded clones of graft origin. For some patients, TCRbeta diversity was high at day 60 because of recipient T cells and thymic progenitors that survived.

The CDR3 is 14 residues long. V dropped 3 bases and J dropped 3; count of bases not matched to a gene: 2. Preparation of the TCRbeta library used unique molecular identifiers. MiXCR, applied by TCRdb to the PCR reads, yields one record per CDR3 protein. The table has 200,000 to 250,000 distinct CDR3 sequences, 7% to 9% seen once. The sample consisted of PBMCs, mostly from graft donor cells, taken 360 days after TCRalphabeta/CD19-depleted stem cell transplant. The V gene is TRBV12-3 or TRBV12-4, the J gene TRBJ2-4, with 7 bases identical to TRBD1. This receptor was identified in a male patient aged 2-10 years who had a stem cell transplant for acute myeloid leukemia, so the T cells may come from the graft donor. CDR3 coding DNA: TGTGCCAGCAGTTTTTCAGGGGGCAAAAACATTCAGTACTTC. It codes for CASSFSGGKNIQYF.